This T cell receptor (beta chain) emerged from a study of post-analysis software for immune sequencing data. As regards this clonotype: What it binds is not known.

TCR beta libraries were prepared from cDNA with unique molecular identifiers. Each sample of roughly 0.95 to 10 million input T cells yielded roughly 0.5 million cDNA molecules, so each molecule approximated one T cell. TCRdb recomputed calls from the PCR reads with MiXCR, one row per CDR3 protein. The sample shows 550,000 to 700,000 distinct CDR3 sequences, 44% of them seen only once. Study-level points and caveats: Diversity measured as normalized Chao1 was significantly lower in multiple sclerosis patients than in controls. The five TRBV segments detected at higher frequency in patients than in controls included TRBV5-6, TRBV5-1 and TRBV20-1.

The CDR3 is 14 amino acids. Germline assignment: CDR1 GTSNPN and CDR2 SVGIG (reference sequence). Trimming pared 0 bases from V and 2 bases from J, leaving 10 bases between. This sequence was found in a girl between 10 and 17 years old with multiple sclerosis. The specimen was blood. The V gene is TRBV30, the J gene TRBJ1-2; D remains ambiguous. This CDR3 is CAWSVRQSNYGYTF. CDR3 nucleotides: TGTGCCTGGAGTGTACGCCAGTCGAACTATGGCTACACCTTC. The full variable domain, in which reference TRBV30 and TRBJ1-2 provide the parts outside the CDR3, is SQTIHQWPATLVQPVGSPLSLECTVEGTSNPNLYWYRQAAGRGLQLLFYSVGIGQISSEVPQNLSASRPQDRQFILSSKKLLLSDSGFYLCAWSVRQSNYGYTFGSGTRLTVV.